This T cell receptor (beta chain) was found in a study of OX40 agonist ivuxolimab in advanced cancers. Whole-study findings and limits: Expanded clones tended on average to be more numerous among CD8+ T cells than CD4+. Undetermined was the antigen specificity of the expanded peripheral T cells. Compared with others, partial responders at 0.1-3.0 mg/kg displayed clonal expansion among the lowest.

The method was immunoSEQ multiplex PCR; TCRdb's version includes in-frame clones alone and lacks a portion of them. Of some 64,000 clones in the sample, roughly 87% were seen once. This clone was recorded once. As yet, its antigen is unknown. Germline V gene sequence: CDR1 SNHLY, CDR2 FYNNEI. Trimming shortened V by 6 bases and J by 6 bases, and 17 bases separated the two germline ends. CDR3 length: 14 residues. The material was CD4+ or CD8+ T cells sorted from blood, obtained in a trial of the OX40 agonist ivuxolimab. The chain recombines TRBV2 with TRBJ1-2; D unclear. The clonotype originates from an adult with an advanced solid tumor such as melanoma, head and neck, liver or kidney cancer. The DNA for the CDR3 is TGTGCCAGCAGACGCGACCAAGGAGGGAATGGCTACACCTTC. It codes for CASRRDQGGNGYTF.